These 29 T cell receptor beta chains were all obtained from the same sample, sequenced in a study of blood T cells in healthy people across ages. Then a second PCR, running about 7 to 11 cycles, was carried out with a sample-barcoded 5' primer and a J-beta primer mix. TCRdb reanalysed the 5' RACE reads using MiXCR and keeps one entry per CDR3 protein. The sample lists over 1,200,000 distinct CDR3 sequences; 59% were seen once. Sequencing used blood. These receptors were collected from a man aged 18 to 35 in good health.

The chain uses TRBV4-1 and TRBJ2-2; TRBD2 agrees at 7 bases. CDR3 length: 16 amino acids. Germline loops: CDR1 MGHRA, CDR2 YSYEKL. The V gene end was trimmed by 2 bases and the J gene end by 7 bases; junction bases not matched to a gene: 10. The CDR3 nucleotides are TGCGCCAGCAGCCAAATGGGCCAGCGGGAAGGCGGGGAGCTGTTTTTT. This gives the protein CASSQMGQREGGELFF.

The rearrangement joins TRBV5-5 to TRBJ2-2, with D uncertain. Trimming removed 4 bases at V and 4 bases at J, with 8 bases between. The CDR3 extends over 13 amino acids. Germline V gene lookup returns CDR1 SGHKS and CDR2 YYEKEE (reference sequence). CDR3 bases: TGTGCCAGCAGCCAGACCAGCACCGGGGAGCTGTTTTTT. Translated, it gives CASSQTSTGELFF.

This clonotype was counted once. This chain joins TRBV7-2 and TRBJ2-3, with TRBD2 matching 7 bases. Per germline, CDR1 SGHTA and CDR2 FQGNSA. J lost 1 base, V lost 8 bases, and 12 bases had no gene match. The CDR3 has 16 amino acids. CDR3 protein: CASGHRGGFGTDTQYF. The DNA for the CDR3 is TGTGCCAGCGGACACCGCGGGGGATTTGGCACAGATACGCAGTATTTT.

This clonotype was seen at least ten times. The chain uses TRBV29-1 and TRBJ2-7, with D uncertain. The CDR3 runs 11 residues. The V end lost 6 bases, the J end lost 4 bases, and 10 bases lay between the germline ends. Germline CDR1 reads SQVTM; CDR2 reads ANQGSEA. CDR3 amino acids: CSVRVSYEQYF. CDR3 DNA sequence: TGCAGCGTAAGGGTTTCTTACGAGCAGTACTTC.

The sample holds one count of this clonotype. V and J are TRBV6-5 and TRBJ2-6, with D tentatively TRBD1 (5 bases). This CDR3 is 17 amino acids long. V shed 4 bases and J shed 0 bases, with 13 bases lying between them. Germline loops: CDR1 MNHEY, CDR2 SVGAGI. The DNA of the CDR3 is TGTGCCAGCAGTTTTCAGGACACACACTCTGGGGCCAACGTCCTGACTTTC. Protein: CASSFQDTHSGANVLTF.

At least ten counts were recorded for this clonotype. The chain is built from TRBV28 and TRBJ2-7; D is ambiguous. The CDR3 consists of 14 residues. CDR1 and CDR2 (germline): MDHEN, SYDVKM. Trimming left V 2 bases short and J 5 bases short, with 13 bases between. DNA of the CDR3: TGTGCCAGCAGTTTACGGAGACTTAAGGACGAGCAGTACTTC. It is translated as CASSLRRLKDEQYF. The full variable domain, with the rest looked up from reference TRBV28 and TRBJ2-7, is DVKVTQSSRYLVKRTGEKVFLECVQDMDHENMFWYRQDPGLGLRLIYFSYDVKMKEKGDIPEGYSVSREKKERFSLILESASTNQTSMYLCASSLRRLKDEQYFGPGTRLTVT.

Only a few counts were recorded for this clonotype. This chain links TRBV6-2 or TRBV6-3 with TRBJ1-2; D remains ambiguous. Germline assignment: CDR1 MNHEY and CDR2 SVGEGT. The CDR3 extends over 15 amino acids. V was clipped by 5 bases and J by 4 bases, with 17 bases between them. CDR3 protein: CASSPRQHAVYGYTF. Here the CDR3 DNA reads TGTGCCAGCAGTCCAAGGCAACATGCCGTCTATGGCTACACCTTC.

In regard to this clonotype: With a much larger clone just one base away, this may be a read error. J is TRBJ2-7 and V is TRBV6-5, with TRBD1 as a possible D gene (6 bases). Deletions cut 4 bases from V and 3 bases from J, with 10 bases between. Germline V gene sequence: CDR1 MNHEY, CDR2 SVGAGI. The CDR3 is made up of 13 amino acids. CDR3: CASSLNRVYEQYF. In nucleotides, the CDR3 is TGTGCCAGCAGTTTAAACAGGGTCTACGAGCAGTACTTC.

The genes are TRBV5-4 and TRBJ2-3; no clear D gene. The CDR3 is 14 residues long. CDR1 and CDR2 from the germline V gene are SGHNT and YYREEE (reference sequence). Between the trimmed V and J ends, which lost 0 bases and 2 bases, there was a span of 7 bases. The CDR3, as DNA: TGTGCCAGCAGCTTGGTTGTAAACACAGATACGCAGTATTTT. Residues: CASSLVVNTDTQYF.

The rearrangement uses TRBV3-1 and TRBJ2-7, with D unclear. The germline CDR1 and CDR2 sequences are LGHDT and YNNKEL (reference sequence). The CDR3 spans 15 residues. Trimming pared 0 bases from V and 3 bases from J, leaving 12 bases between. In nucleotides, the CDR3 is TGTGCCAGCAGCCAAGAATCGACGCCGGGCTACGAGCAGTACTTC. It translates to CASSQESTPGYEQYF.

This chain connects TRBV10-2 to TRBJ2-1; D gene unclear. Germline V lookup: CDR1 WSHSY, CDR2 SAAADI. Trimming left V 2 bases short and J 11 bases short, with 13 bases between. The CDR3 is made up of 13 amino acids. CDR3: CASSEGPWYKQFF. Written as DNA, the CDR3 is TGCGCCAGCAGTGAGGGACCCTGGTATAAGCAGTTCTTC.

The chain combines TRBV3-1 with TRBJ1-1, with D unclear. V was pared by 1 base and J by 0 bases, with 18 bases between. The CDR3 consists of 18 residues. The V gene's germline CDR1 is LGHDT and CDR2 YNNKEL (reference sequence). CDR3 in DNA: TGTGCCAGCAGCCAAGGGCCCATCGCAACCTTTATGAACACTGAAGCTTTCTTT. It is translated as CASSQGPIATFMNTEAFF.

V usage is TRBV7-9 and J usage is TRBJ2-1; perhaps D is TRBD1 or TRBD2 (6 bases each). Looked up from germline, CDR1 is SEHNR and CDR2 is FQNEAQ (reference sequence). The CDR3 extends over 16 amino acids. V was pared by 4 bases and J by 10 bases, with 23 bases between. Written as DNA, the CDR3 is TGTGCCAGCAGCTGGAGGGCGGTCGGGGGCCTAGAGGAGCAGTTCTTC. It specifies CASSWRAVGGLEEQFF.

Here the CDR3 reads CASSTINLRDTQYF. The CDR3 coding sequence is TGTGCCAGCAGTACTATCAATTTGCGAGATACGCAGTATTTT. The chain links TRBV6-5 to TRBJ2-3; D gene unclear. The CDR3 loop spans 14 amino acids. Trimming stripped 5 bases from V and 5 bases from J, with 14 bases between. From germline, CDR1 is MNHEY and CDR2 SVGAGI.

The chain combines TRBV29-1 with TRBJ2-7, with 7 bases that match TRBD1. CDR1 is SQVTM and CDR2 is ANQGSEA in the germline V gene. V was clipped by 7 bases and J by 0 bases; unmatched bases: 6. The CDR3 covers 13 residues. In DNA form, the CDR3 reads TGCAGCGGGCTTCGGGACAGCTCCTACGAGCAGTACTTC. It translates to CSGLRDSSYEQYF.

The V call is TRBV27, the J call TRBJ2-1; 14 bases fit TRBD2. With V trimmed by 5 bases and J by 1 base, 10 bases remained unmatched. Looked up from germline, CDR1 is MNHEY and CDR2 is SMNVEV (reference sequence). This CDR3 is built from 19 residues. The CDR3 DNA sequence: TGTGCCAGCAGTCCCGGGACTAGCGGGAGTTGGGGATCCTACAATGAGCAGTTCTTC. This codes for CASSPGTSGSWGSYNEQFF.

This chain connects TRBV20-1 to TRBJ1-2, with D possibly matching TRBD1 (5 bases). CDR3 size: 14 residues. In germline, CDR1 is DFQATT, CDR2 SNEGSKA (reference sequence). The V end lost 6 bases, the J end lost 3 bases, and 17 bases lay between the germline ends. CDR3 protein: CSARRQPVHYGYTF. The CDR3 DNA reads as TGCAGTGCCCGACGACAGCCAGTACACTATGGCTACACCTTC.

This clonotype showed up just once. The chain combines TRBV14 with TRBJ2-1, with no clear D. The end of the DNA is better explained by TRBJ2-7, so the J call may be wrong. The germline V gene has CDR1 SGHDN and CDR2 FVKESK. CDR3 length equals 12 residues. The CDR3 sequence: CASSHSGYEQYF. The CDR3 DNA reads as TGTGCCAGCAGCCACAGTGGGTACGAGCAGTACTTC.

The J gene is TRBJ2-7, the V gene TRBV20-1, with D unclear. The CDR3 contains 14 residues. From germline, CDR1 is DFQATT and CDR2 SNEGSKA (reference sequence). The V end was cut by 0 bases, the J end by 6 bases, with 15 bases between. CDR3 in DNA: TGCAGTGCTAGAGATGAACGGTACTCCCTCGAGCAGTACTTC. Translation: CSARDERYSLEQYF.

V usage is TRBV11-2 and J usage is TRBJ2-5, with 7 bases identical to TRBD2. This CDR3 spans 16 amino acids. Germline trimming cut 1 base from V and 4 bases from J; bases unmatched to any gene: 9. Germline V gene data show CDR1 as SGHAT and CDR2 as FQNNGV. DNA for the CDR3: TGTGCCAGCAGCTTAGTGAGTGCGGGAGTAGGAGAGACCCAGTACTTC. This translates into CASSLVSAGVGETQYF.

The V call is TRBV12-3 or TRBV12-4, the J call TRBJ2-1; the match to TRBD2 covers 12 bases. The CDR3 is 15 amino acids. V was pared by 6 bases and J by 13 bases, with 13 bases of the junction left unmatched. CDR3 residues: CASRRLAGERETQFF. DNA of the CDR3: TGTGCCAGCAGACGACTAGCGGGGGAGAGGGAGACCCAGTTCTTC.

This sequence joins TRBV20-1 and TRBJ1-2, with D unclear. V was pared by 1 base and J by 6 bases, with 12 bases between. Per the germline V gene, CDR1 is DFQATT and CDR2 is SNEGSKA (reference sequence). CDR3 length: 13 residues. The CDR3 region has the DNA TGCAGTGCTAGAGTGGGCGGGATAGATGGCTACACCTTC. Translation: CSARVGGIDGYTF.

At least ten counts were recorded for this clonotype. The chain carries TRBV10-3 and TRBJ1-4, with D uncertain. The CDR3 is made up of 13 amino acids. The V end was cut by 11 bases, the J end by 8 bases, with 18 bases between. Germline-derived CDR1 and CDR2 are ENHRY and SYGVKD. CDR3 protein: CAAREGNGEKLFF. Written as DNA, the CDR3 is TGTGCCGCCCGGGAAGGGAATGGGGAAAAACTGTTTTTT.

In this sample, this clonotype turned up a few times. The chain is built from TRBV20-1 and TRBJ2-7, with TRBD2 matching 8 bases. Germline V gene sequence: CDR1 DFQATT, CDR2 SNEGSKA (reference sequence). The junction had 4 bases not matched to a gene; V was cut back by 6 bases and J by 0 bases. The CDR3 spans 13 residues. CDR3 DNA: TGCAGTGCGCCCGGGACTAGCTCCTACGAGCAGTACTTC. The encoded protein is CSAPGTSSYEQYF.

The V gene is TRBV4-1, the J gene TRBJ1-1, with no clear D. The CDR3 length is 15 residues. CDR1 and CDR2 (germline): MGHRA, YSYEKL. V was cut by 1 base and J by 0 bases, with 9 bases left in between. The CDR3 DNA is TGCGCCAGCAGCCAAGTTCAGAGCATGAACACTGAAGCTTTCTTT. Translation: CASSQVQSMNTEAFF.

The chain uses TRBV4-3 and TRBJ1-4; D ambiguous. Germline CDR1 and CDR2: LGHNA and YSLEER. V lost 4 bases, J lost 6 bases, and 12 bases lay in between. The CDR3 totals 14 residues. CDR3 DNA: TGCGCCAGCAGCCCCGCGGGCCGGTATGAAAAACTGTTTTTT. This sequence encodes CASSPAGRYEKLFF.

The CDR3 loop is CSALVRDRGGEQYF. CDR3 in DNA: TGCAGTGCTTTGGTCCGGGACAGGGGTGGCGAGCAGTACTTC. V usage is TRBV20-1 and J usage is TRBJ2-7; 10 bases align to TRBD1. The CDR3 contains 14 residues. Germline-derived CDR1 and CDR2 are DFQATT and SNEGSKA (reference sequence). Unmatched junction bases numbered 10, after V lost 5 bases and J lost 6 bases.

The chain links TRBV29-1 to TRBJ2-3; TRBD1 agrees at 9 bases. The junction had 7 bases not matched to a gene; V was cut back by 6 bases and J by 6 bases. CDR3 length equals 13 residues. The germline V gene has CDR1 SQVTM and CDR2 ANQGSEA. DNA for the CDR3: TGCAGCGTGGGACAGGGTTCCTCGGATACGCAGTATTTT. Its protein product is CSVGQGSSDTQYF.

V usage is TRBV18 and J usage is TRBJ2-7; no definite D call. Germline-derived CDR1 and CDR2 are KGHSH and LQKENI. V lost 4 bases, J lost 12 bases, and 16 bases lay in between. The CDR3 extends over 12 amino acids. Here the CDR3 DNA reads TGTGCCAGCTCACAACCCTATTCGGCATCGTACTTC. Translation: CASSQPYSASYF. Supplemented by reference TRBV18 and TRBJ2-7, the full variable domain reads NAGVMQNPRHLVRRRGQEARLRCSPMKGHSHVYWYRQLPEEGLKFMVYLQKENIIDESGMPKERFSAEFPKEGPSILRIQQVVRGDSAAYFCASSQPYSASYFGPGTRLTVT.